What follows describes a single T cell receptor (beta chain). Its target is unknown. This specimen belongs to a study of cytomegalovirus exposure and HLA in healthy donors. Across the study: Later, an analysis reported that the 130 or so validation repertoires had used the same platform as the approximately 690 first-cohort repertoires. Whole-study results and caveats: The study labeled 150 to 200 TCR beta chains cytomegalovirus-associated.

CDR1 is SGHVS, CDR2 FNYEAQ, per germline. Trimming cost V 5 bases and J 8 bases; bases outside gene matches: 12. The CDR3 consists of 16 residues. This table comes from immunoSEQ multiplex PCR, and its TCRdb copy is limited to in-frame clones, with some not included. The table has roughly 110,000 clones, about 88% seen once; the top ten hold around 1.9%. This sequence joins TRBV7-6 and TRBJ1-2; 12 nucleotides line up with TRBD1. This receptor was obtained from a woman between 18 and 29 years old in good health and CMV-seropositive. Sequenced sample: PBMCs. CDR3 protein: CASSQVGTGGARGYTF. The CDR3 region has the DNA TGTGCCAGCAGCCAGGTGGGGACAGGGGGCGCGCGGGGCTACACCTTC.